This is a list of T cell receptor beta chains from one sample in a study of blood T cells in healthy people across ages. TCRdb itself ran the 5' RACE reads through MiXCR, one entry per CDR3 protein. Of 650,000 to 800,000 distinct CDR3 sequences listed, 40% to 65% were seen once; the top ten hold approximately 12%. Sequenced input: blood. These receptor sequences come from a woman older than 75 in good health. CDR3s include the opening cysteine and the closing phenylalanine or tryptophan. A D gene is named only where the DNA matches it firmly. Rows give clone size only sometimes, using once, few, many, or a class for an expanded clone.

D gene | J gene | V gene | clone size | CDR3 length | CDR3 DNA | CDR3 protein
- | TRBJ1-5 | TRBV3-1 | - | 14 | TGTGCCAGCAGCCAAGGGGGAGGATGGCAGCCCCAGCATTTT | CASSQGGGWQPQHF
- | TRBJ2-1 | TRBV10-3 | few | 12 | TGTGCCATCAGGGGCGGTCAACAGGAGCAGTTCTTC | CAIRGGQQEQFF
- | TRBJ2-7 | TRBV10-3 | - | 17 | TGTGCCATCAGGAGCGGAAGCGGAGGGATCTCCTACAATGAGCAGTACTTC | CAIRSGSGGISYNEQYF
TRBD1 | TRBJ2-3 | TRBV29-1 | - | 14 | TGCAGCGTTGAAGGGACAGGGGAAGGTTGGGCGCAGTATTTT | CSVEGTGEGWAQYF
- | TRBJ2-5 | TRBV5-1 | - | 15 | TGCGCCAGCAGCGCGGAGGTGGGGATGGAGGAGACCCAGTACTTC | CASSAEVGMEETQYF
- | TRBJ1-2 | TRBV6-5 | many | 14 | TGTGCCAGCAGTTACTCAAATGTAAACTATGGCTACACCTTC | CASSYSNVNYGYTF
- | TRBJ2-3 | TRBV6-6 | many | 16 | TGTGCCAGCAGTTACTCCCGACTACCGGGCACAGATACGCAGTATTTT | CASSYSRLPGTDTQYF
- | TRBJ2-3 | TRBV12-3/TRBV12-4 | - | 15 | TGTGCCAGCAGTCCCTCGGAACCTAGCACAGATACGCAGTATTTT | CASSPSEPSTDTQYF
- | TRBJ2-1 | TRBV7-9 | few | 13 | TGTGCCAGCAGTCTACCAGGGGACAATGAGCAGTTCTTC | CASSLPGDNEQFF
- | TRBJ2-1 | TRBV29-1 | - | 11 | TGCAGCGTTCACGGGGCCGAAGAGCAGTTCTTC | CSVHGAEEQFF
- | TRBJ2-7 | TRBV27 | - | 13 | TGTGCCAGCAGTTTATCGATCGTCTACGAGCAGTACTTC | CASSLSIVYEQYF
- | TRBJ2-5 | TRBV12-3/TRBV12-4 | - | 16 | TGTGCCAGCAGTCGACGGCTCACAGGGTCTGGGGAGACCCAGTACTTC | CASSRRLTGSGETQYF
TRBD2 | TRBJ2-3 | TRBV7-8 | - | 15 | TGTGCCAGCAGCCGACTAGCGGCCTTCGCAGATACGCAGTATTTT | CASSRLAAFADTQYF
TRBD1 | TRBJ2-4 | TRBV2 | - | 13 | TGTGCCAGCAGTGCGACAGGGCTGAACATTCAGTACTTC | CASSATGLNIQYF
- | TRBJ1-1 | TRBV4-1 | - | 14 | TGCGCCAGCAGCCATGGGGACCGCGGGACTGAAGCTTTCTTT | CASSHGDRGTEAFF
- | TRBJ1-1 | TRBV27 | once | 14 | TGTGCCAGCAGTGTAGACCCATGGGGCACTGAAGCTTTCTTT | CASSVDPWGTEAFF
TRBD1 | TRBJ2-7 | TRBV28 | - | 15 | TGTGCCAGCCTCTTCGGGACAGGGACGGGATCCGAGCAGTACTTC | CASLFGTGTGSEQYF
- | TRBJ1-4 | TRBV4-3 | - | 16 | TGCGCCAGCAGCCAAGAGGGCGGCAGGGCGGCTGAAAAACTGTTTTTT | CASSQEGGRAAEKLFF
- | TRBJ1-4 | TRBV4-3 | - | 16 | TGCGCCAGCAGCCAAGTGTCAGCAGGCCGAAATGAAAAACTGTTTTTT | CASSQVSAGRNEKLFF
TRBD1 | TRBJ2-3 | TRBV5-1 | few | 15 | TGCGCCAGCAGCTACCGGACAGGGTTTTCAGATACGCAGTATTTT | CASSYRTGFSDTQYF
TRBD1 | TRBJ2-7 | TRBV7-8 | few | 14 | TGTGCCAGCAGCTCGAGACAGGGACCCTACGAGCAGTACTTC | CASSSRQGPYEQYF
- | TRBJ1-5 | TRBV5-6 | - | 13 | TGTGCCAGCAGCACGGGCAGGGATCAGCCCCAGCATTTT | CASSTGRDQPQHF